This entry concerns a single TCR beta chain. The target of this receptor is not known. This entry comes from a study of cytomegalovirus exposure and HLA in healthy donors (dated by TCRdb to about 2017). With respect to the entire study: An earlier analysis of approximately 590 of the donors reported 250 to 300 Gb of sequence data and roughly 100 million unique TCR beta sequences from 150 million to 200 million T cells. About 300 gigabases of sequencing data and tens of millions of unique TCR sequences were included in an early release covering about 600 HLA-typed donors. The genetic ancestry cluster associated with self-reported Caucasian donors included roughly 84% of the 398 genotyped donors. The study was designed to test whether signatures of past pathogen exposure could be identified by cataloging public T cell receptors. The study used immunosequencing to profile the T cell repertoires of 600 to 850 subjects and linked those repertoires to cytomegalovirus serostatus. Along with the roughly 700-subject first cohort, a separate validation cohort of over 90 different subjects was used. To predict cytomegalovirus infection status, the study combined high-throughput TCR immunosequencing, statistical association of individual TCRs with disease status, and machine learning. A later analysis re-analyzed previously published TCR beta repertoires from about 600 donors and added high-resolution HLA genotyping to study TCR occurrence patterns. Rather than drawing on any new phenotypic data, the later analysis identified candidate immune exposures from TCR beta sequences and the way those sequences occurred across donors. An earlier analysis of approximately 640 of the donors applied high-throughput TCR beta sequencing to assess whether each TCR beta V gene segment acted as functional or pseudogenic. Donor age, sex, ethnicity and CMV serostatus were compiled alongside the repertoire data. A later genetic analysis used genome-wide SNP genotypes for 398 of the 666 donors, treating that subset as a discovery cohort. Every discovery cohort repertoire had been produced on one sequencing platform. Both class I and class II loci were covered by HLA typing, at four-digit resolution. The number of typed donors differed by locus: about 620-640 for A, B, C, DRB1 and DQB1; approximately 530 for DQA1; around 580 for DPA1; and roughly 470 for DPB1. Roughly 5 DR-DQ haplotypes were handled as single units for association and clustering, since linkage in the cohort was strong. On average, roughly 250,000 unique TCR beta nucleotide sequences were sequenced per donor among a few hundred genotyped donors of the cohort, with 15% to 20% of those sequences being non-productive.

The CDR3 covers 13 residues, taking in both the cysteine and the phenylalanine. Only the CDR3 region is kept as DNA, spanning 39 bases read in frame from base 1. After removal of 2 bases from V and 14 bases from J, the junction retains 10 bases not matched to a gene. Reading the germline V gene gives CDR1 SGHVS and CDR2 FNYEAQ. Libraries were built with the immunoSEQ multiplex PCR assay. For the multiplex PCR, a mixture combining 60 forward primers for TCR Vbeta segments and 13 reverse primers for TCR Jbeta segments was used. The CDR3 region of rearranged TCR beta genes was amplified from genomic DNA with a multiplex PCR assay. On the Illumina HiSeq System, the amplified TCR beta libraries were sequenced as 87-base-pair reads. The study's processing was this. A later analysis tallied tens of millions of unique TCR beta chains across the 666 repertoires, and approximately 9.9 million of those chains were shared by two or more donors. Raw reads were error-corrected and collapsed into unique sequences by a nearest-neighbor algorithm in which closely related sequences were merged to remove PCR and sequencing errors. To assign V, D and J gene segments, CDR3 sequences were aligned to IMGT reference sequences. For a sequence to be retained, at least a six-nucleotide match to both a V gene segment and a J gene segment was required. Rearrangements were called productive when the CDR3 lacked stop codons and stayed in frame with V and J; all others were non-productive. CDR3 was defined by IMGT convention, running from the second conserved V-encoded cysteine to the conserved J-encoded phenylalanine. Sequences without an unambiguous match to a single V gene segment were excluded from the earlier analysis of about 640 of the donors. An earlier analysis of around 600 of the donors classified V segments as functional when productive rearrangements were above 56.7% and as segregating when the standard deviation between donors was above 5%. A statistical classification framework was developed to diagnose cytomegalovirus status using the catalog of TCR beta chain sequences. In a later analysis, V and J genes were assigned by comparing TCR nucleotide sequences against IMGT/GENE-DB human TR gene sequences. The TCRdist pipeline was used in a later analysis to assign CDR3 sequences and most-parsimonious VDJ recombination scenarios. In a later analysis, every TCR beta chain was defined by the combination of its CDR3 amino acid sequence and its V-gene family, and reads without a unique V-gene family were dropped. A later analysis removed over 500 highly shared, low-generation-probability nucleotide sequences to deal with suspected cross-contamination and a sequencing artifact. In a later analysis, a clonal expansion index for each public chain was calculated from normalized within-repertoire ranks of inferred template counts. Generation probabilities in a later analysis came from a VDJ recombination model fitted to out-of-frame rearrangements, and those results were checked against IGoR. In a later analysis, TCR-TCR, TCR-HLA and TCR-CMV co-occurrence was scored with hypergeometric tests, and a repertoire-size bias correction was applied to TCR pairs. False discovery rates were estimated in a later analysis by permuting HLA or CMV assignments 20 times. In a later analysis, co-occurring TCRs were grouped using DBSCAN, with TCRdist sequence similarity added in when clustering inside HLA-allele-positive subsets. Repertoires with fewer than 30,000 or more than 120,000 public chains were left out of co-occurrence clustering, as were five repertoires with anomalous nucleotide sharing. TCRdb obtained this table from immuneACCESS and retained in-frame rearrangements with V and J assigned. These tables miss some clones; where compared with another copy, unresolved V genes account for less than half of the shortfall, and the remainder is unexplained. D and trimming come from the DNA, and the V and J calls and clone size come from that table. This sample's listing comprises under 120,000 clones. Jointly, the top ten make up roughly 0.64% of the sample.

Paper-wide results and their limitations: According to a later genetic analysis, donors in an Asian-associated ancestry cluster had fewer N-insertions in productive TCRs than the approximately 700-donor mean. According to a later analysis, TCR association rates differed among HLA loci, with DRB1 alleles showing the most associated TCRs and HLA-C alleles showing the fewest. The earlier analysis of a few hundred of the donors excluded roughly 17 rarely observed V segments, including chromosome 9 orphons, because counts were too low. An earlier analysis of around 600 of the donors showed that most TCR beta V segments appeared in productive rearrangements either about 90% or about 30% of the time, which broadly matched IMGT annotations. Specific HLA alleles were associated with over 15,000 TCR beta sequences at a false discovery rate of 0.05 in a later analysis. In a later analysis, several top co-occurrence clusters were reported to appear linked to parvovirus B19, influenza, CMV and Epstein-Barr virus. The study gave a list of about 160 TCR beta chains associated with cytomegalovirus. Some IMGT-functional V segments, including TRBV6-2 and TRBV6-3, could not be told apart with the 87-base-pair reads, so those segments were excluded. The cohort was sequenced for TCR beta chains only, and without alpha or paired-chain data the features that could be detected were limited. In a later genetic analysis, a missense DCLRE1C variant was associated with V-gene and J-gene trimming of TCR beta chains, and the association was replicated in an independent cohort. A later analysis found that HLA-associated TCR beta chains were more clonally expanded and had lower generation probabilities than equally common non-associated chains. CMV serostatus was the only immune exposure information available for the cohort. Most CMV-associated TCR beta chains appeared to be HLA-restricted in a later analysis, and the HLA associations seemed to be driven largely by CMV exposure. Sequencing depth was assumed to be roughly uniform across donors in the presence/absence analyses, though that assumption may not hold. Because HLA typing was unavailable for some donors at each locus, only the typed subset was used in association tests. The classifier was reported to diagnose cytomegalovirus status with high specificity and sensitivity in both the original cohort and the validation cohort. While some public TCRs were present in many individuals, most TCR sequences turned up only very rarely across donors. When HLA alleles, especially DR and DQ, strongly co-occurred, TCR associations were difficult to assign to individual alleles. The authors suggested that the approach could potentially be extended to other disease states and immunological phenotypes. A group of highly shared sequence variants was considered likely to be a technical artifact of the sequencing pipeline. Linkage disequilibrium might explain the correlated functional status among segregating V segments, but an unknown experimental factor could not be excluded. A few of the identified cytomegalovirus-associated TCR beta chains were confirmed in vitro to be specific for cytomegalovirus antigens. A further reported finding was that TCR beta sequences accurately predicted the HLA-A and HLA-B alleles for most subjects in the first cohort.

In total, roughly 670 healthy bone marrow donors made up the cohort. At the time of sampling, all cohort members were nominally healthy, though unrecorded immune exposures were likely present. The donor was CMV seronegative and belonged to the group of more than 300 seronegative cohort members. A peripheral blood sample was provided by each donor, and peripheral blood mononuclear cells were used for TCR beta sequencing. Genomic DNA was extracted from the blood cell samples with the Qiagen DNeasy Blood Extraction Kit. The sequence came from a man in his forties or fifties in good health and CMV-seronegative. The sequencing input was PBMCs. The chain is assembled from TRBV7-6 and TRBJ2-3, and 7 bases in between align with TRBD2. The CDR3 region reads CASSLPGARERYF. The DNA reads as follows: TGTGCCAGCAGCTTACCGGGTGCGCGGGAGCGGTATTTT.